The 5 T cell receptor beta chains below come from one sample, sequenced in a study of Ad26.COV2.S vaccination and SARS-CoV-2 variants. Method: immunoSEQ multiplex PCR; TCRdb's copy keeps in-frame clones and lacks some. The table has a few hundred thousand clones, around nine tenths seen once. Indicated treatment: 15 to 20 received Ad26.COV2.S at low or high dose, single or two shots; several received placebo; per-sample allocation not given. Following the first vaccine or placebo injection, samples were taken on day 63. Sequenced here: peripheral blood, sampled in a trial of Ad26.COV2.S vaccine versus placebo. The receptors were sampled from a person aged 18-60 years who received the Ad26.COV2.S COVID-19 vaccine or a placebo.

For the CDR3, the DNA is TGCAGCGTTGCCCCCGCGGGGGGAAGGTCCTACGAGCAGTACTTC. Translation: CSVAPAGGRSYEQYF. The chain carries TRBV29-1 and TRBJ2-7; 8 nucleotides line up with TRBD2. This CDR3 comprises 15 residues. The J segment lost 1 base and the V segment lost 4 bases, leaving 9 bases of the junction unmatched. Germline lookup yields CDR1 SQVTM and CDR2 ANQGSEA.

The chain combines TRBV28 with TRBJ1-5, with D maybe TRBD1 (5 bases). Trimming removed 3 bases at V and 15 bases at J, with 12 bases between. Germline values: CDR1 MDHEN, CDR2 SYDVKM. The CDR3 is made up of 11 amino acids. The CDR3 sequence is CASSFDGHRHF. CDR3 DNA: TGTGCCAGCAGTTTCGATGGACACAGGCATTTT.

The J gene is TRBJ1-1, the V gene TRBV18; 7 bases are a match to TRBD1. V lost 2 bases, J lost 1 base, and 7 bases stayed unmatched. Germline CDR1 and CDR2: KGHSH and LQKENI. The CDR3 consists of 16 residues. This CDR3 is CASSPIEGATNTEAFF. The CDR3 nucleotides are TGTGCCAGCTCACCAATTGAGGGGGCCACGAACACTGAAGCTTTCTTT.

The genes are TRBV24-1 and TRBJ2-3, with 8 positions matching TRBD2. Unmatched junction bases numbered 3, after V lost 7 bases and J lost 4 bases. The germline gives CDR1 KGHDR, CDR2 SFDVKD. This CDR3 spans 13 amino acids. Written as DNA, the CDR3 is TGTGCCACCAGAGCGGGGGCCGCAGATACGCAGTATTTT. Amino acids: CATRAGAADTQYF.

The V gene is TRBV3-1 (or the pseudogene TRBV3-2), the J gene TRBJ2-2; maybe TRBD2 (5 bases). V lost 1 base and J lost 4, with 10 bases in between. Germline CDR1 and CDR2: LGHDT and YNNKEL (reference sequence). There are 15 residues in the CDR3. For the CDR3, the DNA is TGTGCCAGCAGCCAAGTAGGACTGGGCACCGGGGAGCTGTTTTTT. As protein: CASSQVGLGTGELFF.